A single sample gave rise to the 22 T cell receptor beta chains below, sequenced in a study of blood T cell repertoires in COVID-19. The repertoire was sequenced with immunoSEQ multiplex PCR; TCRdb's copy has only in-frame clones and lacks some. The profile shows roughly 150,000 clones, 70% to 90% of them singletons. The specimen was peripheral blood. These receptors all come from a woman aged 60-75 years with COVID-19, enrolled during active disease.

J is TRBJ1-6 and V is TRBV13; TRBD1 matches 7 bases. The junction had 6 bases not matched to a gene; V was cut back by 6 bases and J by 7 bases. The germline V gene has CDR1 PRHDT and CDR2 FYEKMQ (reference sequence). The CDR3 is 14 residues long. In DNA, the CDR3 is TGTGCCAGCAGAGAGGGGGCGAACAATTCACCCCTCCACTTT. This translates into CASREGANNSPLHF.

J is TRBJ1-5 and V is TRBV27; 7 bases are shared with TRBD1. V was pared by 5 bases and J by 2 bases, with 12 bases of the junction left unmatched. CDR3 length equals 17 residues. Per the germline V gene, CDR1 is MNHEY and CDR2 is SMNVEV (reference sequence). The CDR3 reads CASSILPDRNRNQPQHF. CDR3 nucleotides: TGTGCCAGCAGTATCCTGCCGGACAGGAACCGCAATCAGCCCCAGCATTTT.

The V gene is TRBV19, the J gene TRBJ1-5; no clear D gene. The germline V and J ends were trimmed by 3 bases and 2 bases, with 11 bases remaining between them. Per germline, CDR1 LNHDA and CDR2 SQIVND (reference sequence). The length of the CDR3 is 15 residues. The CDR3: CASSIPSLGNQPQHF. CDR3 DNA sequence: TGTGCCAGTAGTATCCCGTCCCTAGGCAATCAGCCCCAGCATTTT.

The V call is TRBV12-3 or TRBV12-4, the J call TRBJ1-4; the D gene is possibly TRBD1 (5 bases). The V gene lost 5 bases and the J gene lost 8 bases, with 9 bases spanning the gap. This CDR3 contains 12 residues. The CDR3 DNA follows: TGTGCCAGCAGTCCCAGGGCCGAAAAACTGTTTTTT. Its protein is CASSPRAEKLFF.

The chain uses TRBV5-1 and TRBJ1-1, with a possible D match to TRBD1 (5 bases). V was pared by 3 bases and J by 1 base, with 7 bases between. The CDR3 is 13 amino acids. CDR1 is SGHRS, CDR2 YFSETQ, per germline. The CDR3 reads CASSSQGNTEAFF. For the CDR3, the DNA is TGCGCCAGCAGCTCCCAGGGGAACACTGAAGCTTTCTTT.

This clone was recorded a few times. This rearrangement joins TRBV27 to TRBJ1-1, with D perhaps matching TRBD1 (5 bases). The CDR3 covers 14 residues. Trimming shortened V by 2 bases and J by 5 bases, and 12 bases separated the two germline ends. CDR1 and CDR2 (germline): MNHEY, SMNVEV (reference sequence). The CDR3 protein is CASSLVGTRTEAFF. The CDR3 DNA follows: TGTGCCAGCAGTTTAGTCGGGACTCGGACTGAAGCTTTCTTT.

This chain uses TRBV5-5 with TRBJ1-5; D remains unclear. Trimming stripped 0 bases from V and 1 base from J, with 11 bases between. Germline CDR1 reads SGHKS; CDR2 reads YYEKEE (reference sequence). CDR3 length: 16 residues. CDR3 bases: TGTGCCAGCAGCTTGGAGGCAGGTCTAAGCAATCAGCCCCAGCATTTT. Its translation is CASSLEAGLSNQPQHF.

V is TRBV7-2 and J is TRBJ2-1, with TRBD2 identical over 8 bases. The CDR3 runs to 14 residues. Per the germline V gene, CDR1 is SGHTA and CDR2 is FQGNSA. The V and J ends lost 3 bases and 7 bases, in that order; junction bases with no gene match: 5. The CDR3 protein is CASSFSGSSNEQFF. The CDR3 DNA sequence: TGTGCCAGCAGCTTCAGCGGGAGTAGTAATGAGCAGTTCTTC.

V usage is TRBV7-9 and J usage is TRBJ1-3; 8 nucleotides align to TRBD1. Per the germline V gene, CDR1 is SEHNR and CDR2 is FQNEAQ (reference sequence). Trimming removed 0 bases from V and 3 bases from J; junction bases left unmatched: 7. CDR3 length: 17 amino acids. The DNA for the CDR3 is TGTGCCAGCAGCTTAGCCCTTCAGGGGGCGGGTGGAAACACCATATATTTT. It yields the protein CASSLALQGAGGNTIYF. Looking up the rest from reference TRBV7-9 and TRBJ1-3 gives the full variable domain: DTGVSQNPRHKITKRGQNVTFRCDPISEHNRLYWYRQTLGQGPEFLTYFQNEAQLEKSRLLSDRFSAERPKGSFSTLEIQRTEQGDSAMYLCASSLALQGAGGNTIYFGEGSWLTVV.

V and J are TRBV19 and TRBJ2-6; the match to TRBD1 covers 8 bases. CDR1 is LNHDA, CDR2 SQIVND, per germline (reference sequence). V lost 5 bases, J lost 1 base, and 7 bases stayed unmatched. The CDR3 consists of 17 residues. The CDR3 sequence is CASSARDRRSGANVLTF. CDR3 DNA sequence: TGTGCCAGTAGTGCGAGGGACAGGAGGTCTGGGGCCAACGTCCTGACTTTC.

The chain has TRBV10-3 and TRBJ2-5; TRBD1 aligns across 7 bases. Per germline, CDR1 ENHRY and CDR2 SYGVKD. V lost 2 bases and J lost 4; bases outside the gene matches: 7. This CDR3 is 15 amino acids long. The CDR3 DNA sequence: TGTGCCATCAGTGAGACAGGGGCAGGGACAGAGACCCAGTACTTC. Amino acid sequence: CAISETGAGTETQYF.

V usage is TRBV5-5 and J usage is TRBJ1-2; D gene unclear. The germline V and J ends were trimmed by 1 base and 0 bases, with 7 bases remaining between them. Germline V lookup: CDR1 SGHKS, CDR2 YYEKEE (reference sequence). The CDR3 consists of 14 residues. CDR3 residues: CASSLQASNYGYTF. CDR3 sequence (DNA): TGTGCCAGCAGCTTGCAAGCATCTAACTATGGCTACACCTTC.

J is TRBJ2-5 and V is TRBV14, with D perhaps matching TRBD1 (5 bases). This CDR3 has 18 amino acids. V lost 0 bases and J 4 bases, leaving 21 bases between the germline ends. CDR1 and CDR2 from the germline V gene are SGHDN and FVKESK. The CDR3 DNA follows: TGTGCCAGCAGCCAAGATCTTCTCTGGCAGGGTTTAGGAGAGACCCAGTACTTC. Translating gives CASSQDLLWQGLGETQYF.

This chain links TRBV27 with TRBJ2-2; TRBD1 matches 12 bases. This CDR3 comprises 17 residues. The trim removed 3 bases at V and 8 bases at J, leaving 10 bases unmatched. Germline assignment: CDR1 MNHEY and CDR2 SMNVEV (reference sequence). The CDR3 here is CASSFYPGQGAVGELFF. DNA of the CDR3: TGTGCCAGCAGTTTCTACCCGGGACAGGGGGCGGTTGGGGAGCTGTTTTTT.

The chain employs TRBV18 and TRBJ1-4; unclear D gene. V lost 1 base and J lost 0, with 9 bases in between. The V gene's germline CDR1 is KGHSH and CDR2 LQKENI. The CDR3 is made up of 16 amino acids. The CDR3 DNA reads TGTGCCAGCTCACCACAGGCGGGATCAACTAATGAAAAACTGTTTTTT. It translates to CASSPQAGSTNEKLFF.

The chain couples TRBV28 to TRBJ1-1, with 11 nucleotides matching TRBD1. Germline V CDR1 and CDR2: MDHEN, SYDVKM. Trimming removed 5 bases from V and 12 bases from J; junction bases left unmatched: 11. This CDR3 spans 14 amino acids. The CDR3 DNA follows: TGTGCCAGCAGTATCGGACAGGGGGCCCTGTTTACTTTCTTT. It codes for CASSIGQGALFTFF.

The CDR3 DNA follows: TGTGCCAGCAGTCCAACCTACGAGCAGTACTTC. It is translated as CASSPTYEQYF. The chain joins TRBV6-5 to TRBJ2-7; no clear D gene. This CDR3 has 11 amino acids. V shed 5 bases and J shed 2 bases, with 4 bases lying between them. Germline-derived CDR1 and CDR2 are MNHEY and SVGAGI.

The CDR3 sequence is CASSTGTVYTPLHF. Here the CDR3 DNA reads TGTGCCAGCAGTACCGGGACAGTGTATACCCCCCTCCACTTT. The chain has TRBV11-2 and TRBJ1-6, with TRBD1 identical over 7 bases. CDR3 length: 14 residues. Per the germline V gene, CDR1 is SGHAT and CDR2 is FQNNGV. V was pared by 6 bases and J by 13 bases, with 12 bases of the junction left unmatched.

This clone showed up just a few times. The V gene is TRBV19, the J gene TRBJ1-2; 9 bases are shared with TRBD1. The V gene end was trimmed by 6 bases and the J gene end by 1 base; junction bases not matched to a gene: 3. CDR1 LNHDA and CDR2 SQIVND come from the germline V gene (reference sequence). The CDR3 is made up of 14 amino acids. CDR3: CASSRQGVNYGYTF. The CDR3 DNA reads TGTGCCAGTAGCCGACAGGGGGTTAACTATGGCTACACCTTC.

The chain carries TRBV10-1 and TRBJ1-2, with D perhaps TRBD1 (6 bases). Germline V CDR1 and CDR2: WNHNN, SYGVQD (reference sequence). The CDR3 length is 12 residues. Deletions cut 3 bases from V and 5 bases from J, with 7 bases between. CDR3 loop: CASSDGTYGYTF. CDR3 sequence (DNA): TGCGCCAGCAGTGATGGGACATATGGCTACACCTTC.

CDR3: CASSWDRDYEQYV. The CDR3 DNA is TGTGCCAGCAGTTGGGACAGAGACTACGAGCAGTACGTC. This chain connects TRBV2 to TRBJ2-7; 7 positions match TRBD1. V trimming: 5 bases; J trimming: 3 bases; junction bases outside the gene matches: 4. Germline-derived CDR1 and CDR2 are SNHLY and FYNNEI. This CDR3 is built from 13 residues.

This chain joins TRBV5-1 and TRBJ2-3; 7 nucleotides agree with TRBD2. The CDR3 extends over 15 amino acids. Germline-derived CDR1 and CDR2 are SGHRS and YFSETQ. V dropped 0 bases and J dropped 5; count of bases not matched to a gene: 6. The DNA of the CDR3 is TGCGCCAGCAGCTTGGAAGAGCGGGGTTTAGATACGCAGTATTTT. It yields the protein CASSLEERGLDTQYF.